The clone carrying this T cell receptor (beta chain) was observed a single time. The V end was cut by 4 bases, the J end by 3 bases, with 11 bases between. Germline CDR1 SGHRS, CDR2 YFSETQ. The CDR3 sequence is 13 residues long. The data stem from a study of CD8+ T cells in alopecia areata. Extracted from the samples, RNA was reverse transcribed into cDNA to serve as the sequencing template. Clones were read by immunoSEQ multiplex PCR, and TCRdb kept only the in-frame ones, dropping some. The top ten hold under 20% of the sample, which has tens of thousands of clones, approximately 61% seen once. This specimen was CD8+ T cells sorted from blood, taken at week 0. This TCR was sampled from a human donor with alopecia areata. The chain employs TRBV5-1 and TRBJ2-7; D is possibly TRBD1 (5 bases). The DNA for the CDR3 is TGCGCCAGCAGCGCCGACAGTGACTACGAGCAGTACTTC. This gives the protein CASSADSDYEQYF.